The 9 T cell receptor beta chains below all came from one sample that was sequenced in a study of shared clonotypes between healthy human individuals (dated by TCRdb to the early 2020s). The protocol used for the library was the immunoSEQ multiplex PCR assay. The clones in this table, taken by TCRdb from immuneACCESS, are in-frame only. Not every clone is retained; where verified, under half of the shortfall comes from an unresolved V gene, and the cause of the rest is unknown. The sample contains hundreds of thousands of clones, approximately 80% of them found a single time. Around 13% of the sample goes to the ten largest clones. Sequenced material: PBMCs. Source of these receptors: a middle-aged woman in good health. Some clones in this sample may be carry-over from other donors' samples.

The chain recombines TRBV5-1 with TRBJ2-5, with TRBD1 matching 8 bases. The J call may not be correct, given that the DNA end is closer to TRBJ2-7. CDR3 length: 14 residues. CDR1 and CDR2 (germline): SGHRS, YFSETQ. As DNA, the CDR3 is TGCGCCAGCAGCTTGCGCGGCAGGGGGCACGAGCAGTACTTC. Translation: CASSLRGRGHEQYF.

With respect to this clone: A far larger clone lies a single base away; this is likely a read error. The chain has TRBV30 and TRBJ1-1; possible D gene TRBD1, 5 bases. V was cut by 4 bases and J by 7 bases, with 19 bases left in between. CDR3 size: 14 residues. From germline, CDR1 is GTSNPN and CDR2 SVGIG (reference sequence). The CDR3 DNA sequence: TGTGCCTGGACAGTCACAATGGGGCGGTTTGAAGCTTTCTTT. Translating gives CAWTVTMGRFEAFF. Together with reference TRBV30 and TRBJ1-1, the CDR3 gives the full variable domain: SQTIHQWPATLVQPVGSPLSLECTVEGTSNPNLYWYRQAAGRGLQLLFYSVGIGQISSEVPQNLSASRPQDRQFILSSKKLLLSDSGFYLCAWTVTMGRFEAFFGQGTRLTVV.

This clone has more than one count but fewer than ten. The CDR3 here is CASASGTSGSYEQYF. The CDR3 DNA sequence: TGTGCCAGCGCTAGTGGGACTAGCGGGAGTTACGAGCAGTACTTC. This chain joins TRBV18 and TRBJ2-7; 14 positions match TRBD2. With 8 bases clipped from V and 4 bases from J, the junction kept 7 bases outside the gene matches. The CDR3 contains 15 residues. The germline gives CDR1 KGHSH, CDR2 LQKENI.

The sample holds a few counts of this clone. This chain joins TRBV28 and TRBJ1-5; the match to TRBD1 covers 9 bases. The V gene's germline CDR1 is MDHEN and CDR2 SYDVKM. The J segment lost 0 bases and the V segment lost 6 bases, leaving 6 bases of the junction unmatched. The length of the CDR3 is 16 residues. CDR3 loop: CASSPQGASSNQPQHF. In nucleotides, the CDR3 is TGTGCCAGCAGCCCACAGGGGGCCTCTAGCAATCAGCCCCAGCATTTT.

In DNA, the CDR3 is TGTGCCAGCAATTCGGGAGCCCCCCCAGATACGCAGTATTTT. The encoded protein is CASNSGAPPDTQYF. The chain recombines TRBV6-1 with TRBJ2-3; a possible D gene is TRBD2 (6 bases). CDR1 and CDR2 (germline): MNHNS, SASEGT. With 7 bases removed from V and 4 bases from J, the gap between germline ends came to 15 bases. This CDR3 is built from 14 residues.

The table lists this clone with a count of one. The chain employs TRBV9 and TRBJ2-1; 11 bases match TRBD2. J was trimmed by 4 bases and V by 10 bases; bases with no gene match: 4. Germline loops: CDR1 SGDLS, CDR2 YYNGEE. CDR3 length equals 13 residues. The DNA of the CDR3 is TGTGCCTTGGGACTAGCGGAATACAATGAGCAGTTCTTC. Residues: CALGLAEYNEQFF.

In this sample, this clone turned up a few times. V is TRBV7-3 and J is TRBJ2-4; possible D gene TRBD1, 6 bases. Per the germline V gene, CDR1 is SGHTA and CDR2 is FQGTGA. Trimming took off 5 bases at V and 7 bases at J, with 12 bases between the two ends. This CDR3 has 13 amino acids. This CDR3 is CASSNDRSNIQYF. CDR3 DNA: TGTGCCAGCAGCAACGACAGGTCCAACATTCAGTACTTC.

Concerning this clone: This sequence is one base from a far larger clone and is likely a read error. This rearrangement joins TRBV28 to TRBJ1-1, with D maybe TRBD1 (5 bases). This CDR3 comprises 14 residues. Trimming removed 10 bases at V and 3 bases at J, with 18 bases between. The germline V gene has CDR1 MDHEN and CDR2 SYDVKM. For the CDR3, the DNA is TGTGCCACCTGGTCCGACCCAGGGCACACTGAAGCTTTCTTT. Encoded protein: CATWSDPGHTEAFF.

In this sample, this clone turned up a few times. The CDR3: CASSGNHRGQAPQHF. The CDR3 bases are TGTGCCAGCAGTGGCAATCACAGGGGCCAGGCGCCCCAGCATTTT. This rearrangement joins TRBV6-1 to TRBJ1-5; TRBD1 matches 7 bases. Germline V CDR1 and CDR2: MNHNS, SASEGT. This CDR3 is 15 amino acids long. The V segment lost 4 bases and the J segment 9 bases; nucleotides outside the gene matches: 12.